This T cell receptor beta chain was found in a study of blood T cells in healthy people across ages. Study observations and caveats: In long-lived donors, naive CD4+ cell counts and diversity exceeded those of aged donors. Observed TCR beta diversity per million T cells went down as age went up. This fall followed a roughly linear course with age. A conclusive naive versus antigen-experienced comparison was prevented by the unsorted PBMCs.

As to this clonotype: The antigen is unknown.

Germline V gene data show CDR1 as MNHEY and CDR2 as SVGEGT. V was trimmed by 6 bases and J by 0 bases, leaving 14 bases between them. The CDR3 has 16 residues. It was with a sample-barcoded 5' primer and a J-beta primer mix that a second PCR of roughly 7 to 12 cycles was run. TCRdb called the 5' RACE reads again in MiXCR, with one record for every CDR3 protein. The table lists around 800,000 distinct CDR3 sequences, around a quarter of them singletons. The same specimen was also included in a second study, on T cells of mothers and their children.

This sequence originates from a boy aged 5-17 years in good health. The sample was blood. This sequence joins TRBV6-2 or TRBV6-3 and TRBJ1-4; D is uncertain. CDR3 amino acids: CASSRGGFPTNEKLFF. The CDR3 DNA follows: TGTGCCAGCAGCCGTGGCGGATTCCCAACTAATGAAAAACTGTTTTTT.